A single sample gave rise to the 18 T cell receptor beta chains below, sequenced in a study of blood T cell repertoires in COVID-19. TCRdb's table, derived via immunoSEQ multiplex PCR, lists solely in-frame clones and lacks some. The sample contains 270,000 or so clones, approximately 88% of which appear only once. The specimen sequenced was PBMCs or T cells enriched from blood (not recorded which). These receptors came from a woman in her forties with acute COVID-19.

This clone was found a few times. The chain combines TRBV19 with TRBJ1-2; the match to TRBD1 covers 7 bases. In germline, CDR1 is LNHDA, CDR2 SQIVND (reference sequence). The CDR3 loop spans 14 amino acids. V gave up 7 bases and J gave up 8 bases; unmatched junction bases: 13. The CDR3: CASTNVEGAKGYTF. The CDR3 nucleotides are TGTGCCAGTACCAATGTAGAGGGGGCGAAGGGCTACACCTTC.

In this sample, this clone turned up once. The gene calls are TRBV5-1 and TRBJ2-7; a weak D match, TRBD1 (7 bases). Deletions cut 3 bases from V and 5 bases from J, with 18 bases between. Germline CDR1 and CDR2: SGHRS and YFSETQ. This CDR3 region has 15 residues. The CDR3 nucleotides read TGCGCCAGCAGCTCCCTGGCAGGGGGGCCCGACGAGCAGTACTTC. Encoded protein: CASSSLAGGPDEQYF.

The chain has TRBV3-1 (or the pseudogene TRBV3-2) and TRBJ1-3; 11 nucleotides agree with TRBD1. CDR1 is LGHDT, CDR2 YNNKEL, per germline (reference sequence). The CDR3 length is 17 residues. Germline trimming cut 5 bases from V and 2 bases from J; bases unmatched to any gene: 8. DNA of the CDR3: TGTGCCAGCAGCTCCGGCGAGGGACAGGGGGCTGGAAACACCATATATTTT. It is translated as CASSSGEGQGAGNTIYF.

V usage is TRBV2 and J usage is TRBJ1-2; D might be TRBD1 (6 bases). The CDR3 is 13 residues long. Germline CDR1 SNHLY, CDR2 FYNNEI. The V end lost 1 base, the J end lost 3 bases, and 6 bases lay between the germline ends. CDR3 residues: CASSEEGDYGYTF. CDR3 nucleotide sequence: TGTGCCAGCAGTGAAGAGGGGGACTATGGCTACACCTTC.

This chain joins TRBV19 and TRBJ2-3; perhaps TRBD1 as D (6 bases). V shed 0 bases and J shed 4 bases, with 14 bases lying between them. The CDR3 loop spans 16 amino acids. The germline V gene has CDR1 LNHDA and CDR2 SQIVND (reference sequence). The CDR3 bases are TGTGCCAGTAGTATAGATCACAGGGCCGGGGCAGATACGCAGTATTTT. Protein product: CASSIDHRAGADTQYF.

The genes are TRBV5-4 and TRBJ2-5, with 9 bases lining up with TRBD1. Germline CDR1 SGHNT, CDR2 YYREEE (reference sequence). V shed 1 base, J shed 5 bases, and the junction held 6 bases outside the gene matches. CDR3 length equals 15 residues. The CDR3 reads CASSLRQGGVETQYF. As DNA, the CDR3 is TGTGCCAGCAGCTTGAGACAGGGGGGTGTGGAGACCCAGTACTTC.

The chain couples TRBV20-1 to TRBJ2-7, with 7 bases fitting TRBD1. CDR1 and CDR2 (germline): DFQATT, SNEGSKA (reference sequence). This CDR3 is 11 amino acids long. V gave up 4 bases and J gave up 3 bases; unmatched junction bases: 0. The CDR3 DNA reads TGCAGTGCTAACAGGGGCTACGAGCAGTACGTC. Encoded protein: CSANRGYEQYV.

The V gene is TRBV11-3, the J gene TRBJ1-1; the D gene is possibly TRBD1 (6 bases). The germline gives CDR1 SGHNT, CDR2 YENEEA. Trimming stripped 8 bases from V and 0 bases from J, with 16 bases between. CDR3 size: 15 residues. CDR3 loop: CASALGTNMNTEAFF. CDR3 in DNA: TGTGCCAGCGCGCTCGGGACAAACATGAACACTGAAGCTTTCTTT.

The rearrangement links TRBV6-5 to TRBJ1-2, with 10 bases fitting TRBD1. The CDR3 runs to 14 residues. V was clipped by 6 bases and J by 6 bases; unmatched bases: 7. The germline V gene encodes CDR1 MNHEY and CDR2 SVGAGI. In DNA form, the CDR3 reads TGTGCCAGCAGCCAGGGACAGGGGAGAAATGGCTACACCTTC. The encoded protein is CASSQGQGRNGYTF.

The V and J genes are TRBV7-9 and TRBJ2-1, with TRBD2 identical over 11 bases. Germline-derived CDR1 and CDR2 are SEHNR and FQNEAQ (reference sequence). The CDR3 spans 18 residues. After removal of 5 bases from V and 8 bases from J, the junction contained 17 bases not matched to a gene. The CDR3 region has the DNA TGTGCCAGCAGCCTCCGAGGGACTAGCGGACCCAAGGCCGATGAGCAGTTCTTC. The encoded protein is CASSLRGTSGPKADEQFF.

The V call is TRBV11-2, the J call TRBJ1-1; 7 bases line up with TRBD1. The germline gives CDR1 SGHAT, CDR2 FQNNGV. Trimming cost V 5 bases and J 4 bases; bases outside gene matches: 7. The CDR3 loop spans 14 amino acids. The CDR3 sequence is CASSPGTASTEAFF. CDR3 in DNA: TGTGCCAGCAGCCCGGGGACAGCTAGCACTGAAGCTTTCTTT.

The CDR3 is CASSLSVGDRSYEQYF. CDR3 in DNA: TGTGCCAGCAGCTTATCGGTAGGAGATAGGTCCTACGAGCAGTACTTC. The J gene is TRBJ2-7, the V gene TRBV11-2; unclear D gene. CDR1 SGHAT and CDR2 FQNNGV come from the germline V gene. The CDR3 covers 16 residues. V gave up 2 bases and J gave up 1 base, with 15 bases separating them.

This chain joins TRBV7-8 and TRBJ1-5; a weak D match, TRBD1 (5 bases). The germline V and J ends were trimmed by 1 base and 5 bases, with 6 bases remaining between them. CDR1 is SGHVS and CDR2 is FQNEAQ in the germline V gene. The length of the CDR3 is 13 residues. The CDR3 sequence: CASSLEQDQPQHF. The CDR3 DNA is TGTGCCAGCAGCTTAGAACAGGATCAGCCCCAGCATTTT.

Here the CDR3 reads CASSQVVNQPQHF. As DNA, the CDR3 is TGCGCCAGCAGCCAAGTCGTCAATCAGCCCCAGCATTTT. This chain uses TRBV4-1 with TRBJ1-5; no reliable D call. Germline V gene data show CDR1 as MGHRA and CDR2 as YSYEKL. CDR3 size: 13 residues. The V gene lost 1 base and the J gene lost 3 bases, with 4 bases spanning the gap.

J is TRBJ2-4 and V is TRBV2; D is undetermined. Germline V CDR1 and CDR2: SNHLY, FYNNEI. V lost 5 bases to trimming and J lost 0 bases, with 11 bases between them. This CDR3 spans 15 amino acids. CDR3 in DNA: TGTGCCAGCAGTCAGTCAATTCTAGCCAAAAACATTCAGTACTTC. It specifies CASSQSILAKNIQYF.

In nucleotides, the CDR3 is TGCGCCAGCAGCCGAGGAATGCGTGAAAAACTGTTTTTT. Translation gives CASSRGMREKLFF. This chain joins TRBV4-3 and TRBJ1-4, with unresolved D. The CDR3 loop spans 13 amino acids. Germline V gene sequence: CDR1 LGHNA, CDR2 YSLEER. The ends were cut back, 4 bases at V and 7 bases at J, with 10 bases in the middle.

This sequence joins TRBV5-1 and TRBJ1-1; 8 bases are a match to TRBD1. The CDR3 is 16 amino acids. With V trimmed by 3 bases and J by 3 bases, 10 bases remained unmatched. CDR1 and CDR2 (germline): SGHRS, YFSETQ. In DNA, the CDR3 is TGCGCCAGCAGCTCGGGACAGGCTCTGGAGGACACTGAAGCTTTCTTT. Residues: CASSSGQALEDTEAFF.

This clone has a single count. The V and J genes are TRBV2 and TRBJ2-7; no clear D gene. This CDR3 has 15 amino acids. Trimming cost V 3 bases and J 3 bases, with 15 bases left between them. Germline loops: CDR1 SNHLY, CDR2 FYNNEI. Written as DNA, the CDR3 is TGTGCCAGCAGTGATTTGTCAGGTAATCGCTACGAGCAGTACTTC. This codes for CASSDLSGNRYEQYF.